This T cell receptor (beta chain) came from a study of blood T cell repertoires in COVID-19. This study enrolled people aged about 18 to 100 from roughly 22 US geographic areas. This table comes from immunoSEQ multiplex PCR, and its TCRdb copy is limited to in-frame clones, with some not included. The repertoire holds some 260,000 clones, 85% to 90% seen once, with 1.5% to 2% in the top ten. This clone has a single count. Other DNA variants within this sample encode the same CDR3. This TCR was sampled from a man between 40 and 49 years old who had recovered from COVID-19. The specimen sequenced was PBMCs or T cells enriched from blood (not recorded which).

DNA of the CDR3: TGCGCCAGCAGCTTAGACAGAGGCACAGATACGCAGTATTTT. Protein: CASSLDRGTDTQYF. V is TRBV5-1 and J is TRBJ2-3; the D gene is possibly TRBD1 (5 bases). The CDR3 runs 14 residues. Germline V CDR1 and CDR2: SGHRS, YFSETQ. Trimming took off 2 bases at V and 1 base at J, with 8 bases between the two ends.